These T cell receptor beta chains were read from a single sample in a study of cytomegalovirus exposure and HLA in healthy donors. This table comes from immunoSEQ multiplex PCR, and its TCRdb copy is limited to in-frame clones, with some not included. The table includes about 130,000 clones, 65% to 80% detected once. Sequenced input: PBMCs. Receptors were obtained from a human donor in good health. Both conserved end residues are part of each CDR3. The D gene is left open where the match is weak. The size of a clone is reported for some rows only, either as once, few or many, or as a class for expanded clones.

j_call	v_call	d_call	clone_size	cdr3_aa	cdr3_nt
TRBJ2-7	TRBV9	TRBD1	NA	CASSVGGQPHEQYF	TGTGCCAGCAGCGTAGGGGGACAGCCACACGAGCAGTACTTC
TRBJ1-2	TRBV2	TRBD1	NA	CASRTGGNYGYTF	TGTGCCAGCCGGACAGGGGGTAACTATGGCTACACCTTC
TRBJ2-7	TRBV13	TRBD2	few	CASSSGRSGRAREQYF	TGTGCCAGCAGCTCCGGTCGGAGCGGGAGGGCCCGGGAGCAGTACTTC
TRBJ1-4	TRBV19	NA	NA	CASTATRGRREKLFF	TGTGCCAGTACCGCGACCCGGGGAAGAAGAGAAAAACTGTTTTTT
TRBJ1-4	TRBV9	TRBD1	NA	CASSPRGTGSEKLFF	TGTGCCAGCAGCCCTCGCGGGACAGGGAGCGAAAAACTGTTTTTT
TRBJ2-7	TRBV5-4	NA	NA	CASSTSGSVRNEQYF	TGTGCCAGCAGCACCTCGGGTAGCGTGAGGAACGAGCAGTACTTC
TRBJ2-7	TRBV19	TRBD2	NA	CASRSGGSSYEQYF	TGTGCCAGTAGGTCCGGCGGGAGCTCCTACGAGCAGTACTTC
TRBJ2-7	TRBV28	NA	NA	CASRLDYEQYF	TGTGCCAGTCGACTTGACTACGAGCAGTACTTC
TRBJ2-2	TRBV18	NA	NA	CASSEGQYTGELFF	TGTGCCAGCTCAGAAGGACAGTACACCGGGGAGCTGTTTTTT
TRBJ2-7	TRBV19	TRBD2	NA	CASSAPRGGSYEQYF	TGTGCCAGTAGCGCCCCACGGGGGGGGTCCTACGAGCAGTACTTC
TRBJ2-7	TRBV19	NA	few	CASSIESGRLTGRAYEQYF	TGTGCCAGTAGTATAGAGAGCGGCAGGTTGACTGGGAGAGCCTACGAGCAGTACTTC
TRBJ2-4	TRBV27	NA	few	CASSPTGGNIQYF	TGTGCCAGCAGTCCCACAGGTGGGAACATTCAGTACTTC
TRBJ2-2	TRBV27	TRBD2	NA	CASSYGTSGTGELFF	TGTGCCAGCAGTTACGGGACTAGCGGCACCGGGGAGCTGTTTTTT
TRBJ1-1	TRBV7-9	TRBD1	NA	CASSLQGEPNTEAFF	TGTGCCAGCAGCCTACAGGGGGAACCGAACACTGAAGCTTTCTTT
TRBJ2-3	TRBV5-4	TRBD2	NA	CASSSPRGGTTDTQYF	TGTGCCAGCAGCTCCCCGCGGGGGGGCACGACAGATACGCAGTATTTT
TRBJ2-3	TRBV5-1	NA	once	CASSNEGAGTDTQYF	TGCGCCAGCAGCAACGAGGGCGCTGGCACAGATACGCAGTATTTT
TRBJ2-5	TRBV19	TRBD2	few	CASSPETSGREETQYF	TGTGCCAGTAGTCCCGAGACTAGCGGGAGAGAAGAGACCCAGTACTTC
TRBJ1-1	TRBV28	NA	NA	CASNGGHEGEAFF	TGTGCCAGCAATGGAGGGCATGAGGGTGAAGCTTTCTTT
TRBJ2-2	TRBV5-1	NA	NA	CASSPRTGQNTGELFF	TGCGCCAGCAGCCCCAGGACCGGACAAAACACCGGGGAGCTGTTTTTT
TRBJ2-3	TRBV2	NA	NA	CASRTGSSTDTQYF	TGTGCCAGCAGGACAGGCAGTAGCACAGATACGCAGTATTTT
TRBJ2-2	TRBV28	NA	NA	CASSPNGLNTGELFF	TGTGCCAGCAGTCCCAATGGACTGAACACCGGGGAGCTGTTTTTT
TRBJ2-4	TRBV27	TRBD2	once	CASSLLAGGPEIQYF	TGTGCCAGCAGTTTACTAGCGGGAGGGCCGGAAATTCAGTACTTC
TRBJ2-3	TRBV19	TRBD2	few	CASTQGLAGTDTQYF	TGTGCCAGTACTCAAGGACTAGCGGGCACAGATACGCAGTATTTT
TRBJ1-1	TRBV15	TRBD1	once	CATSAAGTVNTEAFF	TGTGCCACCAGCGCAGCCGGGACAGTGAACACTGAAGCTTTCTTT
TRBJ2-2	TRBV5-6	NA	once	CASSLVVLGLRSGELFF	TGTGCCAGCAGCTTGGTTGTTTTGGGACTTCGGTCCGGGGAGCTGTTTTTT
TRBJ2-5	TRBV14	TRBD1	NA	CASSRRGTGETQYF	TGTGCCAGCAGCCGCAGGGGGACAGGAGAGACCCAGTACTTC
TRBJ1-2	TRBV7-9	TRBD1	NA	CASSFRRDRAYYGYTF	TGTGCCAGCAGCTTTCGCCGGGACAGGGCCTACTATGGCTACACCTTC
TRBJ2-1	TRBV6-1	NA	NA	CASSETGNSQFF	TGTGCCAGCAGTGAAACGGGGAACTCGCAGTTCTTC